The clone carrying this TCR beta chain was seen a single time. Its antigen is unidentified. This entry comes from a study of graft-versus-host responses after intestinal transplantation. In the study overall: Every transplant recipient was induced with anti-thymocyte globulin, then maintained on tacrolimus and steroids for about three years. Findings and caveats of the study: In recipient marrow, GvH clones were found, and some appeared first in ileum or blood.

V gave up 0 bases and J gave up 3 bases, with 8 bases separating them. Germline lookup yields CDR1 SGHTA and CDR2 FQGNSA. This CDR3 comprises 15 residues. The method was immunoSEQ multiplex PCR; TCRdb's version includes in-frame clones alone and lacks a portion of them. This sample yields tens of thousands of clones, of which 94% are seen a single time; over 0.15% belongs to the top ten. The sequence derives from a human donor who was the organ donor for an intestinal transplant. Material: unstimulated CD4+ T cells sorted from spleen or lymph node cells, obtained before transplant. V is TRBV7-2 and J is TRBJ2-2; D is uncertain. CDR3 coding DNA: TGTGCCAGCAGCTTAGCGGTTCCGGACACCGGGGAGCTGTTTTTT. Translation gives CASSLAVPDTGELFF.